The 5 T cell receptor beta chains below were found in one sample sequenced in a study of T cells after posttransplantation cyclophosphamide. This table comes from immunoSEQ multiplex PCR, and its TCRdb copy is limited to in-frame clones, with some not included. Altogether several thousand clones are present, 61% being singletons, with the ten largest covering approximately 16%. Material for sequencing was memory CD8+ T cells sorted from blood. Source of these receptors: a woman aged 60-75 years in good health, CMV-negative, and a related stem cell transplant donor.

The chain has TRBV9 and TRBJ2-7; D is uncertain. The CDR3 consists of 14 residues. Germline V lookup: CDR1 SGDLS, CDR2 YYNGEE. V was trimmed by 0 bases and J by 2 bases, leaving 9 bases between them. CDR3 protein: CASSVAYGAYEQYF. The CDR3 region has the DNA TGTGCCAGCAGCGTAGCTTACGGAGCCTACGAGCAGTACTTC.

The chain joins TRBV29-1 to TRBJ2-3; D uncertain. The length of the CDR3 is 15 residues. The V end was cut by 7 bases, the J end by 0 bases, with 17 bases between. Per germline, CDR1 SQVTM and CDR2 ANQGSEA. The CDR3 region is CSAHLWAPSTDTQYF. The CDR3 DNA sequence: TGCAGCGCCCACCTCTGGGCGCCTAGCACAGATACGCAGTATTTT.

The J gene is TRBJ1-2, the V gene TRBV5-6; D unresolved. V lost 3 bases to trimming and J lost 6 bases, with 18 bases between them. CDR3 length: 15 amino acids. In germline, CDR1 is SGHDT, CDR2 YYEEEE. DNA for the CDR3: TGTGCCAGCAGCTCGATCGCAGATATTTTTGATGGCTACACCTTC. This sequence encodes CASSSIADIFDGYTF.

In nucleotides, the CDR3 is TGTGCCAGTAGTATAGGACTGAATGAGCAGTTCTTC. It is translated as CASSIGLNEQFF. The V gene is TRBV19, the J gene TRBJ2-1; no definite D call. Per germline, CDR1 LNHDA and CDR2 SQIVND (reference sequence). Between the trimmed V and J ends, which lost 1 base and 7 bases, there was a span of 5 bases. This CDR3 spans 12 amino acids.

The V call is TRBV5-6, the J call TRBJ2-7, with a tentative D call TRBD2 (7 bases). The CDR3 runs 13 residues. Trimming took off 3 bases at V and 5 bases at J, with 12 bases between the two ends. Germline V lookup: CDR1 SGHDT, CDR2 YYEEEE. CDR3 sequence: CASSWGGPDEQYF. The DNA for the CDR3 is TGTGCCAGCAGCTGGGGGGGCCCCGACGAGCAGTACTTC.